This T cell receptor (beta chain) was identified in a study of metastatic and nonmetastatic thyroid tumors. Deletions cut 4 bases from V and 5 bases from J, with 13 bases between. CDR3 length: 15 residues. In germline, CDR1 is SGHRS, CDR2 YFSETQ. Study processing details: Across clinicopathological groups, CDR3 differences served as the basis for building a distant-metastasis classifier for papillary thyroid cancer. TCRdb reassembled clones from the PCR reads with MiXCR. The V and J calls were not made by the authors but by TCRdb's processing. Here the sample spans some 14,000 clones, around 12% being singletons. This clone was observed many times. Prior to thyroid surgery, none of the patients had received any treatment.

The sequenced sample was blood. The clonotype comes from a female donor with papillary thyroid cancer or a benign thyroid nodule (not recorded which). Some clones in this sample may be carry-over from other donors' samples. The chain joins TRBV5-1 to TRBJ1-6, with D uncertain. CDR3 nucleotide sequence: TGCGCCAGCAGCCCTCTGGCAGGCAATAATTCACCCCTCCACTTT. Translating it yields CASSPLAGNNSPLHF.